Following are 18 T cell receptor beta chains from one sample sequenced in a study of circulating tumor DNA in untreated peripheral T-cell lymphoma. The assay was immunoSEQ multiplex PCR, and TCRdb's table has in-frame clones only and misses some. The data show about 10,000 clones, under 80% seen once. The sequenced sample was tumor tissue. The receptors originated from a human donor with peripheral T-cell lymphoma.

The genes are TRBV14 and TRBJ1-2, with TRBD1 matching 7 bases. V shed 5 bases and J 4 bases; nucleotides not matched to a gene: 4. In germline, CDR1 is SGHDN, CDR2 FVKESK. The CDR3 is 13 amino acids. The CDR3 here is CASSWGTAYGYTF. DNA of the CDR3: TGTGCCAGCAGCTGGGGGACAGCCTATGGCTACACCTTC.

This clone has more than one count but fewer than ten. The rearrangement joins TRBV19 to TRBJ1-1; no reliable D call. Trimming took 3 bases from V and 6 from J, leaving 17 bases between them. From germline, CDR1 is LNHDA and CDR2 SQIVND (reference sequence). The CDR3 has 15 residues. The CDR3: CASSIFGPGSAEAFF. DNA for the CDR3: TGTGCCAGTAGTATTTTCGGACCCGGGAGCGCTGAAGCTTTCTTT. Together with reference TRBV19 and TRBJ1-1, the CDR3 gives the full variable domain: DGGITQSPKYLFRKEGQNVTLSCEQNLNHDAMYWYRQDPGQGLRLIYYSQIVNDFQKGDIAEGYSVSREKKESFPLTVTSAQKNPTAFYLCASSIFGPGSAEAFFGQGTRLTVV.

V usage is TRBV19 and J usage is TRBJ1-2; D is undetermined. Germline V lookup: CDR1 LNHDA, CDR2 SQIVND (reference sequence). The CDR3 consists of 12 residues. V shed 3 bases and J shed 8 bases, with 10 bases lying between them. The CDR3 region is CASSIRYGGYTF. The DNA of the CDR3 is TGTGCCAGTAGTATCCGGTACGGGGGCTACACCTTC.

The CDR3 region is CASSWTGSDKNIQYF. CDR3 nucleotide sequence: TGTGCCAGTAGTTGGACAGGGTCTGACAAAAACATTCAGTACTTC. The chain employs TRBV19 and TRBJ2-4; 8 nucleotides match TRBD1. V lost 5 bases and J lost 3; bases outside the gene matches: 6. The CDR3 totals 15 residues. Germline loops: CDR1 LNHDA, CDR2 SQIVND (reference sequence).

The V and J genes are TRBV15 and TRBJ2-7; tentative D call: TRBD1 (6 bases). The CDR3 consists of 17 residues. CDR1 is LNHNV and CDR2 is YYDKDF in the germline V gene (reference sequence). The ends were cut back, 2 bases at V and 9 bases at J, with 26 bases in the middle. CDR3 loop: CATSRTELSTKDSRQYF. CDR3 DNA: TGTGCCACCAGCAGAACAGAATTATCTACGAAGGACAGTAGGCAGTACTTC. Supplemented by reference TRBV15 and TRBJ2-7, the full variable domain reads DAMVIQNPRYQVTQFGKPVTLSCSQTLNHNVMYWYQQKSSQAPKLLFHYYDKDFNNEADTPDNFQSRRPNTSFCFLDIRSPGLGDTAMYLCATSRTELSTKDSRQYFGPGTRLTVT.

The V gene is TRBV29-1, the J gene TRBJ1-2; no clear D gene. Trimming shortened V by 1 base and J by 5 bases, and 11 bases separated the two germline ends. The CDR3 is 13 residues long. Per germline, CDR1 SQVTM and CDR2 ANQGSEA. CDR3 loop: CSVEAPPQYGYTF. The CDR3 DNA reads TGCAGCGTTGAAGCTCCCCCCCAATATGGCTACACCTTC.

The chain has TRBV9 and TRBJ2-3, with 13 bases that match TRBD2. The CDR3 loop spans 18 amino acids. With V trimmed by 3 bases and J by 0 bases, 7 bases remained unmatched. CDR1 is SGDLS and CDR2 is YYNGEE in the germline V gene. CDR3 nucleotide sequence: TGTGCCAGCAGCGAGGGACTAGCGGGAATAACTAGCACAGATACGCAGTATTTT. It encodes CASSEGLAGITSTDTQYF.

This chain uses TRBV29-1 with TRBJ2-5, with a possible D match to TRBD2 (7 bases). Germline V lookup: CDR1 SQVTM, CDR2 ANQGSEA. The CDR3 spans 13 residues. Trimming cost V 4 bases and J 4 bases, with 13 bases left between them. CDR3 in amino acids: CSVGARGGETQYF. The CDR3 DNA is TGCAGCGTTGGGGCGAGGGGGGGAGAGACCCAGTACTTC.

The sample holds a few counts of this clone. This chain's CDR3 is CASTLFSRGGDTGELFF. As DNA, the CDR3 is TGTGCCAGCACCTTGTTCTCCAGGGGCGGCGACACCGGGGAGCTGTTTTTT. The rearrangement uses TRBV6-8 and TRBJ2-2; maybe TRBD1 (6 bases). The CDR3 consists of 17 residues. Deletions cut 7 bases from V and 3 bases from J, with 21 bases between. Germline assignment: CDR1 MNHGY and CDR2 SAAAGT.

This chain links TRBV19 with TRBJ2-3; D might be TRBD1 or TRBD2, each matching 5 bases. The V gene's germline CDR1 is LNHDA and CDR2 SQIVND (reference sequence). Trimming left V 1 base short and J 10 bases short, with 18 bases between. The CDR3 spans 15 residues. The CDR3 reads CASSIVGTPIGAQYF. CDR3 DNA: TGTGCCAGTAGTATAGTCGGGACGCCAATAGGTGCGCAGTATTTT.

The J gene is TRBJ2-7, the V gene TRBV29-1; D remains ambiguous. This CDR3 spans 13 amino acids. The germline gives CDR1 SQVTM, CDR2 ANQGSEA. The V and J ends lost 4 bases and 2 bases respectively, with 12 bases between them. CDR3 protein: CSVGTATTYEQYF. The DNA for the CDR3 is TGCAGCGTTGGGACCGCCACAACCTACGAGCAGTACTTC.

The V and J genes are TRBV10-3 and TRBJ1-2; 9 bases agree with TRBD1. The CDR3 is 13 amino acids. The trim removed 2 bases at V and 8 bases at J, leaving 3 bases unmatched. Germline V gives CDR1 ENHRY, CDR2 SYGVKD. The CDR3, as DNA: TGTGCCATCAGTGAGGACAGGGGGGACGGCTACACCTTC. This gives the protein CAISEDRGDGYTF.

The chain recombines TRBV10-3 with TRBJ2-7; D may be TRBD2 (6 bases). Germline CDR1 is ENHRY and CDR2 is SYGVKD. Trimming cost V 10 bases and J 4 bases, with 14 bases left between them. CDR3 length: 12 amino acids. CDR3 sequence reads: CASLGGGYEQYF. Written as DNA, the CDR3 is TGTGCCAGCCTCGGGGGTGGTTACGAGCAGTACTTC.

CDR3 DNA: TGCGCCAGCAGCTTGGTTCAGGGGTGGCAAGAGACCCAGTACTTC. Translating it yields CASSLVQGWQETQYF. V and J are TRBV5-1 and TRBJ2-5, with D possibly matching TRBD1 (6 bases). Trimming pared 0 bases from V and 2 bases from J, leaving 11 bases between. The CDR3 is 15 residues long. CDR1 SGHRS and CDR2 YFSETQ come from the germline V gene.

The chain employs TRBV10-2 and TRBJ2-7; 7 positions match TRBD1. The trim removed 4 bases at V and 3 bases at J, leaving 6 bases unmatched. In germline, CDR1 is WSHSY, CDR2 SAAADI. The CDR3 is made up of 14 amino acids. DNA for the CDR3: TGCGCCAGCAGTGTTACAGGGGCGCTCTACGAGCAGTACTTC. Its protein is CASSVTGALYEQYF.

V gene TRBV5-1 combines with J gene TRBJ1-1; D not resolved. This CDR3 is built from 18 residues. V was shortened by 4 bases and J by 0 bases, with 22 bases between the two germline ends. CDR1 is SGHRS and CDR2 is YFSETQ in the germline V gene. CDR3 DNA: TGCGCCAGCAGCAACGCGGCGCGGGGTGGTCCGATGAACACTGAAGCTTTCTTT. It yields the protein CASSNAARGGPMNTEAFF.

CDR3 sequence (DNA): TGCAGCGCCCGAGTGGGGAAGCCCTACAATGAGCAGTTCTTC. Translating it yields CSARVGKPYNEQFF. The chain combines TRBV29-1 with TRBJ2-1; D uncertain. The V gene lost 7 bases and the J gene lost 2 bases, with 15 bases spanning the gap. Germline lookup yields CDR1 SQVTM and CDR2 ANQGSEA. This CDR3 is 14 amino acids long.

The gene calls are TRBV1 and TRBJ1-2. TRBV1 is noted as a pseudogene. The length of the CDR3 is 17 residues. CDR3 sequence reads: CASSQDNGILANYGYTF. DNA for the CDR3: TGCGCCAGCAGCCAAGATAACGGGATCTTAGCTAACTATGGCTACACCTTC.